Described below is a single T cell receptor (beta chain) sequence and its context. V was pared by 3 bases and J by 15 bases, with 5 bases of the junction left unmatched. CDR3 length: 11 amino acids. Germline lookup yields CDR1 LGHDT and CDR2 YNNKEL (reference sequence). This record belongs to a study of CD8 T cells in Susac syndrome. An amount of RNA that ranged from 0.5 to 1 ug was reverse transcribed with random hexamers. One entry per CDR3 protein, called by TCRdb with MiXCR from the immunoSEQ multiplex PCR reads. The sample has about 210,000 distinct CDR3 sequences, roughly 92% seen once. While CD8+ and CD4+ T cells were isolated negatively, TEMRA cells were enriched by FACS.

The clonotype was recovered from a human donor in good health. Sample: CD4+ T cells from PBMCs. This sequence joins TRBV3-1 and TRBJ2-1; 7 bases map to TRBD1. Here the CDR3 reads CASSQVDRLFF. DNA of the CDR3: TGTGCCAGCAGCCAGGTGGACAGGTTGTTCTTC.